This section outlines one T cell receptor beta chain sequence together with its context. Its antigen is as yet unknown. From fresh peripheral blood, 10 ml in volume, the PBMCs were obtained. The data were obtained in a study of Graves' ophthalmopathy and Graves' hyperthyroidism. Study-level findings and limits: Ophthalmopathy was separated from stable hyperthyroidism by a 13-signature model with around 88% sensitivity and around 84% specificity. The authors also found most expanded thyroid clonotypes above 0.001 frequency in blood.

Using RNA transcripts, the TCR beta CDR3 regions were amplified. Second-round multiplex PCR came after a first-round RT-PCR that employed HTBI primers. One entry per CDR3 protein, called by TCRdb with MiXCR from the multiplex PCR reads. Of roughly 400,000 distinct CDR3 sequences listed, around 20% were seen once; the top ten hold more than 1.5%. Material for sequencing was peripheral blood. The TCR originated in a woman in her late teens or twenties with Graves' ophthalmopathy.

CDR3: CASSLGTGVAEQYF. The CDR3 coding sequence is TGTGCCAGCAGTTTGGGGACAGGGGTTGCCGAGCAGTACTTC. The J gene is TRBJ2-7, the V gene TRBV12-3 or TRBV12-4, with TRBD1 matching 10 bases. This CDR3 has 14 amino acids. The V segment lost 3 bases and the J segment 6 bases; nucleotides outside the gene matches: 5.